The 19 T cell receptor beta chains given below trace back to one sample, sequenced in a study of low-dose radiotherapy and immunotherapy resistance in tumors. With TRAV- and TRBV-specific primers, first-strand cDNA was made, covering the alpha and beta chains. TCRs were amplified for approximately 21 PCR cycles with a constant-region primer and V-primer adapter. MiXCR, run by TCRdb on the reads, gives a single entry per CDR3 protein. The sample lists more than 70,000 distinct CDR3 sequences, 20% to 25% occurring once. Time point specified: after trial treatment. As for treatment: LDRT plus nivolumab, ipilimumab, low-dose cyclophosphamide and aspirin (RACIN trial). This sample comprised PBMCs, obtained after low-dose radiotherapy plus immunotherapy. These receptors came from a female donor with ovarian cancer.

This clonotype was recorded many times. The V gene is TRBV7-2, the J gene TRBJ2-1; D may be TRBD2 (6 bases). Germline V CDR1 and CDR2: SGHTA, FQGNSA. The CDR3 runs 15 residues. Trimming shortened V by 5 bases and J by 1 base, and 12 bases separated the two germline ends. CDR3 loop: CASSPPGLSYNEQFF. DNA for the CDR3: TGTGCCAGCAGCCCACCGGGACTGTCCTACAATGAGCAGTTCTTC.

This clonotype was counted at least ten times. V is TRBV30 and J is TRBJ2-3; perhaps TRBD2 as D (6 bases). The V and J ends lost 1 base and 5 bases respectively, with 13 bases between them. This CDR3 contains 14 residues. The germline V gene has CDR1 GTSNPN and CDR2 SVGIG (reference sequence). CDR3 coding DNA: TGTGCCTGGAGTGGAATAGCGGTACAAGATACGCAGTATTTT. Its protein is CAWSGIAVQDTQYF. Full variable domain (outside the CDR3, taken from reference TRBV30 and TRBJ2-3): SQTIHQWPATLVQPVGSPLSLECTVEGTSNPNLYWYRQAAGRGLQLLFYSVGIGQISSEVPQNLSASRPQDRQFILSSKKLLLSDSGFYLCAWSGIAVQDTQYFGPGTRLTVL.

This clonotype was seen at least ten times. The CDR3 DNA reads TGCAGTGCCTCCGGCCCCGGGGGAAAAAACACCGGGGAGCTGTTTTTT. Translating gives CSASGPGGKNTGELFF. This chain links TRBV20-1 with TRBJ2-2; D perhaps matches TRBD2 (6 bases). This CDR3 has 16 residues. From germline, CDR1 is DFQATT and CDR2 SNEGSKA (reference sequence). Trimming shortened V by 6 bases and J by 2 bases, and 19 bases separated the two germline ends.

In DNA, the CDR3 is TGTGCCTGGAGGAGGGACAATTTGGGAGAAAAACTGTTTTTT. This codes for CAWRRDNLGEKLFF. This chain connects TRBV30 to TRBJ1-4; D is perhaps TRBD1 (6 bases). CDR3 length equals 14 residues. Trimming took off 3 bases at V and 8 bases at J, with 16 bases between the two ends. CDR1 and CDR2 (germline): GTSNPN, SVGIG (reference sequence).

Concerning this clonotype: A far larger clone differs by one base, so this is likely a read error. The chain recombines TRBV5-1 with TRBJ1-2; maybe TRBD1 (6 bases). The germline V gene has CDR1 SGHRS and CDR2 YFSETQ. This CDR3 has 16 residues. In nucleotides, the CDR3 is TGTGCCAGCAGCGCCCCTACAGGGCCTTTTAACTATGGCTACACCTTC. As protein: CASSAPTGPFNYGYTF. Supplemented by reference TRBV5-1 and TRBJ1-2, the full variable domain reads KAGVTQTPRYLIKTRGQQVTLSCSPISGHRSVSWYQQTPGQGLQFLFEYFSETQRNKGNFPGRFSGRQFSNSRSEMNVSTLELGDSALYLCASSAPTGPFNYGYTFGSGTRLTVV.

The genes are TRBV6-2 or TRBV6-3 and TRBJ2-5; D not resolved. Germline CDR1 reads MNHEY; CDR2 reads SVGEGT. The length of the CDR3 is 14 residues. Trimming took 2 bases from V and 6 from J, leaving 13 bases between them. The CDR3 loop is CASSYLELGKTQYF. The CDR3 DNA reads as TGTGCCAGCAGTTACCTGGAGCTCGGAAAGACCCAGTACTTC.

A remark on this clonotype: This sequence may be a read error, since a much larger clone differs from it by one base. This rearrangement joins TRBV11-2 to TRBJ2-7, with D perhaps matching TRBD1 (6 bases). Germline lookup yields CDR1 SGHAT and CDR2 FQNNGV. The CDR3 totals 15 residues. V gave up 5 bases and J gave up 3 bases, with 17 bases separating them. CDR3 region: CASSTPTGSNYEQYF. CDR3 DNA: TGTGCCAGCAGCACCCCGACAGGCTCCAACTACGAGCAGTACTTC. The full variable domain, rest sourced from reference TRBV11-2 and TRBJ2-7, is EAGVAQSPRYKIIEKRQSVAFWCNPISGHATLYWYQQILGQGPKLLIQFQNNGVVDDSQLPKDRFSAERLKGVDSTLKIQPAKLEDSAVYLCASSTPTGSNYEQYFGPGTRLTVT.

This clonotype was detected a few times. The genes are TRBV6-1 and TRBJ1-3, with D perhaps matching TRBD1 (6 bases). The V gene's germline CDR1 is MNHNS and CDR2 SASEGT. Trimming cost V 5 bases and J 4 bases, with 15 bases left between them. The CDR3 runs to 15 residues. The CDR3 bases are TGTGCCAGCAGTTACGTGGCGACAGGAGGAAACACCATATATTTT. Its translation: CASSYVATGGNTIYF.

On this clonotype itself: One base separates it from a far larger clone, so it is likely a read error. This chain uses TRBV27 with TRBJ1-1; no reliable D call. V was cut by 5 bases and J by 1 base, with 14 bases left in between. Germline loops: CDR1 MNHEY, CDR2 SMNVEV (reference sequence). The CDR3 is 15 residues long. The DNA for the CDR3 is TGTGCCAGCAGTGTATATGACCTTGGGAACACTGAAGCTTTCTTT. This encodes CASSVYDLGNTEAFF.

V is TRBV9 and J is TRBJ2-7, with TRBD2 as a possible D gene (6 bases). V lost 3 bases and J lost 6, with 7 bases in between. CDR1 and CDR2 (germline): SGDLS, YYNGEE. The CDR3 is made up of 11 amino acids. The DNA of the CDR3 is TGTGCCAGCAGCGCGACTAGCGAGCAGTACTTC. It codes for CASSATSEQYF.

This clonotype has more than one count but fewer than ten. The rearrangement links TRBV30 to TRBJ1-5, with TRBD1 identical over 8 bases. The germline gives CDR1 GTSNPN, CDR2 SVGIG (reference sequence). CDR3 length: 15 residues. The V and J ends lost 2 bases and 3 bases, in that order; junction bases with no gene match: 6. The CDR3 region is CAWSSDRGNNQPQHF. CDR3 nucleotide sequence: TGTGCCTGGAGTTCAGACAGGGGCAACAATCAGCCCCAGCATTTT. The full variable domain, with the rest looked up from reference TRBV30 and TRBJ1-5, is SQTIHQWPATLVQPVGSPLSLECTVEGTSNPNLYWYRQAAGRGLQLLFYSVGIGQISSEVPQNLSASRPQDRQFILSSKKLLLSDSGFYLCAWSSDRGNNQPQHFGDGTRLSIL.

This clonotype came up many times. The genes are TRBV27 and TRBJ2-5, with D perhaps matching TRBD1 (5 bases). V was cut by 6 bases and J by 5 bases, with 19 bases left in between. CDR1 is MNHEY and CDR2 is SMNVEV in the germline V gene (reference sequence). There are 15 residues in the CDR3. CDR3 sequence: CASSRSYGARETQYF. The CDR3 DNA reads TGTGCCAGCAGCCGATCTTATGGGGCGCGGGAGACCCAGTACTTC.

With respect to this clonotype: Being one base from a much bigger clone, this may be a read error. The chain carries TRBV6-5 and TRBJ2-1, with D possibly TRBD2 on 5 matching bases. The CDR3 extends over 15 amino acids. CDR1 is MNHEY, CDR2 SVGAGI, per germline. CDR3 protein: CASRVTREPYNDQFF. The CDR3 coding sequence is TGTGCCAGCAGGGTCACTAGGGAACCCTACAATGATCAGTTCTTC.

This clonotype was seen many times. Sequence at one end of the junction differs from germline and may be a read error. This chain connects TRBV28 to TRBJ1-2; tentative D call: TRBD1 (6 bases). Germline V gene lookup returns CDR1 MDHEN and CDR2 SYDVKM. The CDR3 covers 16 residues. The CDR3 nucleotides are TGTGCCACCAGTGATCCACAGGGTCCCGGCAACTATGGCTACACCTTC. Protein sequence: CATSDPQGPGNYGYTF.

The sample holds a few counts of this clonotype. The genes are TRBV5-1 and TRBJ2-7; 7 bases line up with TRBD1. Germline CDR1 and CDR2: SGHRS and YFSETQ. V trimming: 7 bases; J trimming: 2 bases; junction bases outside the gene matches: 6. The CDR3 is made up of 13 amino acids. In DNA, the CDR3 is TGCGCCAGCGGAAACAGGGGTACCTACGAGCAGTACTTC. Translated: CASGNRGTYEQYF.

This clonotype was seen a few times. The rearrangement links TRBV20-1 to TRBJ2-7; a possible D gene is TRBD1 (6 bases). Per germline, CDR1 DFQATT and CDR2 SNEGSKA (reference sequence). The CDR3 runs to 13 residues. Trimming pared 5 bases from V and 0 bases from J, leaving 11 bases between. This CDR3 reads CSAGGQVSYEQYF. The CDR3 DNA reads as TGCAGTGCTGGGGGACAAGTCTCCTACGAGCAGTACTTC.

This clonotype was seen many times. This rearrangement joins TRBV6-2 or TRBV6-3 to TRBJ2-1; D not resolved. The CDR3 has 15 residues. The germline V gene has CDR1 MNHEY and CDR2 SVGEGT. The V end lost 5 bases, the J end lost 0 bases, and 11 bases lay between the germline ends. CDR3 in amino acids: CASSTAESSYNEQFF. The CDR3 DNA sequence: TGTGCCAGCAGTACAGCCGAGAGCTCCTACAATGAGCAGTTCTTC.

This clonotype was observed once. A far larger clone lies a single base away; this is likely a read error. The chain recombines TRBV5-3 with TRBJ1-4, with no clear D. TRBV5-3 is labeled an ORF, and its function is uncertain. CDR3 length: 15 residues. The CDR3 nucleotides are TGTGCCAGCAGCTTGGATTACGGGGTGAATGAAAAACTGTTTTTT. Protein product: CASSLDYGVNEKLFF.

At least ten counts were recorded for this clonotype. The CDR3, as DNA: TGCAGTGCTAAGAAAGCTGCCCTATCAACTAATGAAAAACTGTTTTTT. Protein sequence: CSAKKAALSTNEKLFF. V gene TRBV20-1 combines with J gene TRBJ1-4; D is undetermined. This CDR3 has 16 amino acids. The V gene's germline CDR1 is DFQATT and CDR2 SNEGSKA (reference sequence). Trimming stripped 4 bases from V and 0 bases from J, with 15 bases between.